The 29 T cell receptor beta chains given below trace back to one sample, sequenced in a study of blood T cell repertoires in COVID-19. Assay: immunoSEQ multiplex PCR; the TCRdb copy retains only in-frame clones and omits some. The sample has just over 200,000 clones, around 84% seen once. Specimen: peripheral blood. The receptor source for this set is a man at least 80 years old with acute or convalescent COVID-19.

A few counts support this clone. The chain carries TRBV7-3 and TRBJ2-5; 7 bases fit TRBD1. CDR3 size: 16 residues. Looked up from germline, CDR1 is SGHTA and CDR2 is FQGTGA. V gave up 4 bases and J gave up 5 bases; unmatched junction bases: 13. CDR3 bases: TGTGCCAGCAGCTCACAGGGGTTTTTCCCGGGGGAGACCCAGTACTTC. Protein sequence: CASSSQGFFPGETQYF.

CDR3 protein: CASSDRGPSSTDTQYF. The DNA for the CDR3 is TGTGCCAGCAGTGACAGGGGGCCCTCTAGCACAGATACGCAGTATTTT. The chain recombines TRBV6-1 with TRBJ2-3; 8 bases match TRBD1. Germline V lookup: CDR1 MNHNS, CDR2 SASEGT. The CDR3 length is 16 residues. J was trimmed by 0 bases and V by 3 bases; bases with no gene match: 5.

The CDR3 nucleotides are TGTGCCAGCACGGGAGGAGATACGCAGTATTTT. It yields the protein CASTGGDTQYF. The chain employs TRBV3-1 (or the pseudogene TRBV3-2) and TRBJ2-3; 7 bases match TRBD2. CDR1 and CDR2 (germline): LGHDT, YNNKEL (reference sequence). This CDR3 has 11 amino acids. With 7 bases clipped from V and 5 bases from J, the junction kept 0 bases outside the gene matches.

The chain links TRBV2 to TRBJ2-6; possibly TRBD2 for D (5 bases). Per germline, CDR1 SNHLY and CDR2 FYNNEI. Trimming took off 7 bases at V and 4 bases at J, with 14 bases between the two ends. This CDR3 region has 15 residues. CDR3 DNA: TGTGCCAGCACCCGGGAAGGTGGCGGGGCCAACGTCCTGACTTTC. Its translation is CASTREGGGANVLTF. The full variable domain, with the rest looked up from reference TRBV2 and TRBJ2-6, is EPEVTQTPSHQVTQMGQEVILRCVPISNHLYFYWYRQILGQKVEFLVSFYNNEISEKSEIFDDQFSVERPDGSNFTLKIRSTKLEDSAMYFCASTREGGGANVLTFGAGSRLTVL.

For this clone: The sample has other DNA sequences that encode this CDR3 too. This chain joins TRBV6-1 and TRBJ1-1; 7 nucleotides agree with TRBD1. V shed 3 bases and J 4 bases; nucleotides not matched to a gene: 2. Germline assignment: CDR1 MNHNS and CDR2 SASEGT. The CDR3 runs 13 residues. The CDR3 region has the DNA TGTGCCAGCAGTGACCGACAGGGCACTGAAGCTTTCTTT. Its translation: CASSDRQGTEAFF.

The chain couples TRBV20-1 to TRBJ1-2; 7 bases fit TRBD1. J was trimmed by 4 bases and V by 6 bases; bases with no gene match: 5. Germline loops: CDR1 DFQATT, CDR2 SNEGSKA (reference sequence). The CDR3 covers 12 residues. CDR3 coding DNA: TGCAGTGCAAGTACAGGGGCCTATGGCTACACCTTC. It translates to CSASTGAYGYTF.

The chain carries TRBV11-3 and TRBJ2-1, with 11 bases fitting TRBD2. Germline assignment: CDR1 SGHNT and CDR2 YENEEA. The trim removed 5 bases at V and 0 bases at J, leaving 6 bases unmatched. The length of the CDR3 is 17 residues. Here the CDR3 reads CASSLSGRASSYNEQFF. The CDR3 region has the DNA TGTGCCAGCAGCCTTAGCGGGAGGGCGAGCTCCTACAATGAGCAGTTCTTC.

This clone has a single count. This CDR3 reads CASSRLAGPEAFF. In nucleotides, the CDR3 is TGTGCCAGTAGTAGGCTAGCGGGCCCCGAGGCGTTCTTC. The chain couples TRBV19 to TRBJ2-1; 8 bases fit TRBD2. J lost 15 bases, V lost 4 bases, and 11 bases had no gene match. This CDR3 region has 13 residues. CDR1 is LNHDA, CDR2 SQIVND, per germline (reference sequence). Looking up the rest from reference TRBV19 and TRBJ2-1 gives the full variable domain: DGGITQSPKYLFRKEGQNVTLSCEQNLNHDAMYWYRQDPGQGLRLIYYSQIVNDFQKGDIAEGYSVSREKKESFPLTVTSAQKNPTAFYLCASSRLAGPEAFFGPGTRLTVL.

This rearrangement joins TRBV29-1 to TRBJ2-7; 14 nucleotides match TRBD2. The germline V gene has CDR1 SQVTM and CDR2 ANQGSEA. J gave up 4 bases and V 7 bases, and 15 bases lay outside the gene matches. CDR3 length: 17 amino acids. The CDR3 DNA is TGCAGCGATCGAATTGGGACTAGCGGGAGATTACCTTACGAGCAGTACTTC. It translates to CSDRIGTSGRLPYEQYF.

V is TRBV7-2 and J is TRBJ2-7; 13 bases align to TRBD2. Germline lookup yields CDR1 SGHTA and CDR2 FQGNSA. With V trimmed by 8 bases and J by 2 bases, 0 bases remained unmatched. This CDR3 contains 13 residues. Written as DNA, the CDR3 is TGTGCCAGCGGGACTAGCGGGACCTACGAGCAGTACTTC. It specifies CASGTSGTYEQYF. Filled out from reference TRBV7-2 and TRBJ2-7, the complete variable domain reads GAGVSQSPSNKVTEKGKDVELRCDPISGHTALYWYRQSLGQGLEFLIYFQGNSAPDKSGLPSDRFSAERTGGSVSTLTIQRTQQEDSAVYLCASGTSGTYEQYFGPGTRLTVT.

The chain employs TRBV18 and TRBJ1-4, with D hard to call. Trimming took 3 bases from V and 5 from J, leaving 10 bases between them. CDR1 KGHSH and CDR2 LQKENI come from the germline V gene. This CDR3 spans 14 amino acids. CDR3 nucleotides: TGTGCCAGCTCACCGGGGAGAGACAATGAAAAACTGTTTTTT. Translation: CASSPGRDNEKLFF. The full variable domain, completed using reference TRBV18 and TRBJ1-4, is NAGVMQNPRHLVRRRGQEARLRCSPMKGHSHVYWYRQLPEEGLKFMVYLQKENIIDESGMPKERFSAEFPKEGPSILRIQQVVRGDSAAYFCASSPGRDNEKLFFGSGTQLSVL.

This chain uses TRBV10-3 with TRBJ1-5, with 7 bases lining up with TRBD1. In germline, CDR1 is ENHRY, CDR2 SYGVKD. The CDR3 totals 15 residues. With V trimmed by 2 bases and J by 2 bases, 3 bases remained unmatched. CDR3 sequence: CAISETGQGNQPQHF. The CDR3 bases are TGTGCCATCAGTGAGACAGGACAGGGCAATCAGCCCCAGCATTTT.

This clone came up a few times. The chain employs TRBV12-3 or TRBV12-4 and TRBJ1-1; D is undetermined. The CDR3 spans 13 residues. Trimming took 5 bases from V and 0 from J, leaving 7 bases between them. This CDR3 reads CASSVQLNTEAFF. As DNA, the CDR3 is TGTGCCAGCAGTGTACAGTTGAACACTGAAGCTTTCTTT.

This clone has a single count. The V and J genes are TRBV18 and TRBJ1-3, with D maybe TRBD1 (5 bases). The V end lost 2 bases, the J end lost 0 bases, and 23 bases lay between the germline ends. In germline, CDR1 is KGHSH, CDR2 LQKENI. The CDR3 has 20 amino acids. CDR3 in DNA: TGTGCCAGCTCACCAATCCTACAGGCAACAGTCTCAAGCTCTGGAAACACCATATATTTT. This codes for CASSPILQATVSSSGNTIYF.

This chain uses TRBV5-1 with TRBJ2-7; maybe TRBD1 (9 bases). Trimming left V 7 bases short and J 4 bases short, with 21 bases between. The germline V gene encodes CDR1 SGHRS and CDR2 YFSETQ. CDR3 size: 15 residues. The CDR3 coding sequence is TGCGCCAGCGAGCCGGGAGGGACAGGGTCGTACGAGCAGTACTTC. This codes for CASEPGGTGSYEQYF.

This chain connects TRBV4-1 to TRBJ1-1; no clear D gene. CDR3 length: 15 amino acids. CDR1 is MGHRA and CDR2 is YSYEKL in the germline V gene. The V gene lost 0 bases and the J gene lost 10 bases, with 18 bases spanning the gap. CDR3 nucleotide sequence: TGCGCCAGCAGCCAAGATGAGGAAGGCCAGAGTTCAGCTTTCTTT. It codes for CASSQDEEGQSSAFF.

To note about this clone: Other DNA sequences from this sample encode an identical CDR3 as well. The V gene is TRBV7-9, the J gene TRBJ2-7, with TRBD2 matching 7 bases. After removal of 3 bases from V and 0 bases from J, the junction contained 2 bases not matched to a gene. The CDR3 has 14 residues. Germline V gene data show CDR1 as SEHNR and CDR2 as FQNEAQ (reference sequence). CDR3 protein: CASSLTGGSYEQYF. The DNA for the CDR3 is TGTGCCAGCAGCTTGACGGGAGGCTCCTACGAGCAGTACTTC.

The chain is built from TRBV7-2 and TRBJ2-5; 8 bases align to TRBD1. Germline CDR1 SGHTA, CDR2 FQGNSA. This CDR3 region has 14 residues. Trimming cost V 5 bases and J 5 bases; bases outside gene matches: 7. The CDR3 reads CASSQGAGFETQYF. The DNA of the CDR3 is TGTGCCAGCAGCCAGGGGGCAGGCTTTGAGACCCAGTACTTC.

This sequence joins TRBV30 and TRBJ1-6, with TRBD1 matching 7 bases. The CDR3 extends over 15 amino acids. J gave up 7 bases and V 2 bases, and 8 bases lay outside the gene matches. Germline CDR1 is GTSNPN and CDR2 is SVGIG (reference sequence). For the CDR3, the DNA is TGTGCCTGGAGTATCTCCGGGACAGCAAATTCACCCCTCCACTTT. This encodes CAWSISGTANSPLHF.

The J gene is TRBJ2-5, the V gene TRBV11-2, with D perhaps TRBD1 (6 bases). Germline values: CDR1 SGHAT, CDR2 FQNNGV. The V end lost 5 bases, the J end lost 4 bases, and 17 bases lay between the germline ends. The CDR3 extends over 15 amino acids. The CDR3 loop reads CASSPRGLSLETQYF. The CDR3 DNA is TGTGCCAGCAGCCCCAGGGGTTTGTCCCTAGAGACCCAGTACTTC.

This chain connects TRBV3-1 (or the pseudogene TRBV3-2) to TRBJ1-6, with no clear D. The CDR3 is 14 amino acids. V dropped 5 bases and J dropped 10 bases, with 15 bases sitting between them. Germline assignment: CDR1 LGHDT and CDR2 YNNKEL (reference sequence). The CDR3 bases are TGTGCCAGCAGCGCCGGAGGGATCTACTCACCCCTCCACTTT. Translating gives CASSAGGIYSPLHF.

The rearrangement uses TRBV7-3 and TRBJ2-3, with unresolved D. The CDR3 length is 13 residues. Germline V lookup: CDR1 SGHTA, CDR2 FQGTGA. Trimming left V 3 bases short and J 4 bases short, with 8 bases between. The CDR3 reads CASSFQNADTQYF. CDR3 nucleotide sequence: TGTGCCAGCAGCTTCCAGAACGCAGATACGCAGTATTTT.

The chain combines TRBV4-1 with TRBJ1-1; D is ambiguous. This CDR3 is 14 amino acids long. Trimming removed 1 base at V and 1 base at J, with 7 bases between. Germline loops: CDR1 MGHRA, CDR2 YSYEKL. The CDR3: CASSQVDRNTEAFF. In DNA, the CDR3 is TGCGCCAGCAGCCAAGTTGATAGGAACACTGAAGCTTTCTTT.

The chain recombines TRBV28 with TRBJ1-1; weak D call: TRBD1 (5 bases). The CDR3 contains 14 residues. The V gene lost 10 bases and the J gene lost 4 bases, with 19 bases spanning the gap. Germline-derived CDR1 and CDR2 are MDHEN and SYDVKM. For the CDR3, the DNA is TGTGCCACCCACGAGGGAGGGGCGTTCACTGAAGCTTTCTTT. It specifies CATHEGGAFTEAFF. Full variable domain (outside the CDR3, taken from reference TRBV28 and TRBJ1-1): DVKVTQSSRYLVKRTGEKVFLECVQDMDHENMFWYRQDPGLGLRLIYFSYDVKMKEKGDIPEGYSVSREKKERFSLILESASTNQTSMYLCATHEGGAFTEAFFGQGTRLTVV.

This chain links TRBV4-1 with TRBJ1-2, with 7 bases that match TRBD1. J gave up 4 bases and V 0 bases, and 8 bases lay outside the gene matches. The germline gives CDR1 MGHRA, CDR2 YSYEKL. There are 16 residues in the CDR3. DNA of the CDR3: TGCGCCAGCAGCCAAGATCGGTGGGACAGTAGCTATGGCTACACCTTC. Amino acid sequence: CASSQDRWDSSYGYTF.

V is TRBV4-1 and J is TRBJ2-3; 8 nucleotides agree with TRBD1. The CDR3 is 22 amino acids. Germline V lookup: CDR1 MGHRA, CDR2 YSYEKL. V shed 0 bases, J shed 4 bases, and the junction held 24 bases outside the gene matches. DNA of the CDR3: TGCGCCAGCAGCCAAGATCGACCGACAGGGGATATGCGGGGAGTACCTTCAGATACGCAGTATTTT. It translates to CASSQDRPTGDMRGVPSDTQYF.

The V and J genes are TRBV18 and TRBJ1-5; 7 positions match TRBD1. Trimming took 5 bases from V and 0 from J; bases not matched to a gene: 10. CDR1 is KGHSH and CDR2 is LQKENI in the germline V gene. There are 17 residues in the CDR3. The CDR3 is CASSTNHRGDSNQPQHF. CDR3 coding DNA: TGTGCCAGCTCAACCAACCACAGGGGAGATAGCAATCAGCCCCAGCATTTT.

The J gene is TRBJ2-2, the V gene TRBV2; D gene unclear. This CDR3 comprises 14 residues. V was cut by 6 bases and J by 0 bases, with 8 bases left in between. CDR1 is SNHLY and CDR2 is FYNNEI in the germline V gene. CDR3 bases: TGTGCCAGCAGAAGCGAGGCGAACACCGGGGAGCTGTTTTTT. It encodes CASRSEANTGELFF.

The chain couples TRBV24-1 to TRBJ2-1; TRBD1 aligns across 7 bases. The CDR3 runs to 13 residues. Germline lookup yields CDR1 KGHDR and CDR2 SFDVKD. V gave up 10 bases and J gave up 8 bases; unmatched junction bases: 10. The CDR3 sequence: CATRDRDSHEQFF. The CDR3 DNA follows: TGTGCCACGAGAGACCGGGACAGCCATGAGCAGTTCTTC.